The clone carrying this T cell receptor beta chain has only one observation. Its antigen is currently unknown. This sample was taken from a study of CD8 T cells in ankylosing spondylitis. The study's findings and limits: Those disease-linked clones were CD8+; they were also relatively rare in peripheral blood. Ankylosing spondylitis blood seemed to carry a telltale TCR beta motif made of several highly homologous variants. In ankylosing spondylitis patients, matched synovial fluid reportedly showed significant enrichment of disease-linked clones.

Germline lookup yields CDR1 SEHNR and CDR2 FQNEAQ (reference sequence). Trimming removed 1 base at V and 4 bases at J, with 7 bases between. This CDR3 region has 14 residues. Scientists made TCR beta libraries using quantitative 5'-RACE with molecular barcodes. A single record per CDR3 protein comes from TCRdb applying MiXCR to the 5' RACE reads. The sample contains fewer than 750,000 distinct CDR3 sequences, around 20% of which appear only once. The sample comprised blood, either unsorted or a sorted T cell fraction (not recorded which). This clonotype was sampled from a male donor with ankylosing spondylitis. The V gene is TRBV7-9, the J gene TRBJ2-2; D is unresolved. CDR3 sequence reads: CASSLDRFTGELFF. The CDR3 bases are TGTGCCAGCAGCTTAGACAGATTCACCGGGGAGCTGTTTTTT.